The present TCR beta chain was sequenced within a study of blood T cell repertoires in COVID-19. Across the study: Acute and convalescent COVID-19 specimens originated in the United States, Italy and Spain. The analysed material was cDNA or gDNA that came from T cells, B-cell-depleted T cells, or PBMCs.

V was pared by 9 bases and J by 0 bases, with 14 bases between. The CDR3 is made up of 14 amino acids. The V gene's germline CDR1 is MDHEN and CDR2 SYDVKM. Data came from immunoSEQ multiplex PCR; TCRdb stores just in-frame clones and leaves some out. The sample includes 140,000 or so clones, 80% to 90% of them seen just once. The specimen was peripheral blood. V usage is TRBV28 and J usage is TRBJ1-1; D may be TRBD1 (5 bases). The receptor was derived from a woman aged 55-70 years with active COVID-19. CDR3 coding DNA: TGTGCCAGTTCGACAGTTTTAATGAACACTGAAGCTTTCTTT. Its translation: CASSTVLMNTEAFF.